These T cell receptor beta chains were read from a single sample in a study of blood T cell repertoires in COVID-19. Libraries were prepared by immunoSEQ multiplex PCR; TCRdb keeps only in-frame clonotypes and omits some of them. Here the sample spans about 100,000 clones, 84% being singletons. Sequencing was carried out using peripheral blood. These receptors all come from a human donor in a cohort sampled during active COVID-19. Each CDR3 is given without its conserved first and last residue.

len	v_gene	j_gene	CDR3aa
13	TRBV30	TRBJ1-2	AWSAGRTGNYGYT
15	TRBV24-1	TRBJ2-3	ATSEPGQGALKDTQY
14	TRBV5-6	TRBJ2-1	ASSPTPGTQYNEQF
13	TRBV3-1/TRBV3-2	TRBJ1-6	ASSSISSRDSPLH
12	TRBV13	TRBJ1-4	ASSRTGGEEKLF
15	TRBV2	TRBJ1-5	ASSGTGGLVFNQPQH
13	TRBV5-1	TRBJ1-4	ASSLDGTSDEKLF
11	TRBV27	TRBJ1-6	ASSFGGNSPLH
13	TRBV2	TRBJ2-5	ASSEWAITQETQY
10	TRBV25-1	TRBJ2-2	ASSEAAGELF
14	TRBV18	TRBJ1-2	ASSPGPGRNLYGYT
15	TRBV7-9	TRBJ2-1	ASSLVRWPSSYNEQF
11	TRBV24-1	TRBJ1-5	ATSAPGAGPQH
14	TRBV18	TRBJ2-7	ASSERTGGNIYEQY
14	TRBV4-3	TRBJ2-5	ASSQGLLAGGETQY
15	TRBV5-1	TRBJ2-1	ASSLGPQGVMGNEQF